Shown below are 16 T cell receptor beta chains from a single sample sequenced in a study of T-cell memory formation after mild COVID-19. TCRdb re-analysed the 5' RACE reads in MiXCR, keeping a single row per CDR3 protein. This repertoire shows approximately 250,000 distinct CDR3 sequences, 15% to 20% found once; its top ten account for over 20%. What was sequenced was PBMCs or a T cell subset sorted from them (not recorded which). The receptors come from a man between 18 and 35 years old who had mild COVID-19 (a few samples of this study predate the infection). Cell type and time point are not known.

This clonotype occurred once. The chain joins TRBV2 to TRBJ2-1; 12 bases fit TRBD1. The V segment lost 6 bases and the J segment 7 bases; nucleotides outside the gene matches: 4. Germline CDR1 and CDR2: SNHLY and FYNNEI. The CDR3 runs to 14 residues. This CDR3 reads CASRGQGAGNEQFF. CDR3 nucleotide sequence: TGTGCCAGCAGGGGACAGGGGGCGGGTAATGAGCAGTTCTTC.

The chain recombines TRBV20-1 with TRBJ2-2, with TRBD2 identical over 11 bases. Germline V gives CDR1 DFQATT, CDR2 SNEGSKA (reference sequence). There are 18 residues in the CDR3. Trimming removed 1 base from V and 0 bases from J; junction bases left unmatched: 7. This CDR3 reads CSARGASGGPTNTGELFF. The CDR3 DNA sequence: TGCAGTGCTAGAGGGGCTAGCGGGGGGCCTACGAACACCGGGGAGCTGTTTTTT.

This clonotype was seen a few times. The rearrangement links TRBV11-2 to TRBJ2-1; 7 bases line up with TRBD2. V shed 0 bases and J 0 bases; nucleotides not matched to a gene: 8. CDR3 size: 18 residues. CDR1 is SGHAT and CDR2 is FQNNGV in the germline V gene. Here the CDR3 DNA reads TGTGCCAGCAGCTTAGATATTTGGGAGGGGAGCTCCTACAATGAGCAGTTCTTC. Translating it yields CASSLDIWEGSSYNEQFF.

This clonotype was counted a few times. The chain is built from TRBV7-9 and TRBJ2-5, with D uncertain. The CDR3 contains 13 residues. The V and J ends lost 5 bases and 2 bases respectively, with 9 bases between them. Germline-derived CDR1 and CDR2 are SEHNR and FQNEAQ (reference sequence). The CDR3 bases are TGTGCCAGCAGCCCAAGTTGGCAAGAGACCCAGTACTTC. Translated: CASSPSWQETQYF.

This clonotype has only a few counts. V is TRBV12-3 or TRBV12-4 and J is TRBJ2-7; D unclear. CDR3 length equals 9 residues. Trimming shortened V by 8 bases and J by 6 bases, and 5 bases separated the two germline ends. CDR3 sequence (DNA): TGTGCCAGCTCCGTCGAGCAGTACTTC. This gives the protein CASSVEQYF.

The CDR3, as DNA: TGTGCCAGCAGCTTTCAACAGGGTAATGAAAAACTGTTTTTT. This codes for CASSFQQGNEKLFF. The rearrangement links TRBV3-1 to TRBJ1-4; possibly TRBD1 for D (6 bases). Trimming cost V 5 bases and J 4 bases, with 11 bases left between them. CDR1 is LGHDT and CDR2 is YNNKEL in the germline V gene (reference sequence). The CDR3 loop spans 14 amino acids. The full variable domain, rest sourced from reference TRBV3-1 and TRBJ1-4, is DTAVSQTPKYLVTQMGNDKSIKCEQNLGHDTMYWYKQDSKKFLKIMFSYNNKELIINETVPNRFSPKSPDKAHLNLHINSLELGDSAVYFCASSFQQGNEKLFFGSGTQLSVL.

There are many counts of this clonotype. The chain recombines TRBV3-1 with TRBJ1-2, with D unresolved. Germline CDR1 is LGHDT and CDR2 is YNNKEL (reference sequence). Trimming shortened V by 4 bases and J by 5 bases, and 14 bases separated the two germline ends. CDR3 length: 14 residues. The CDR3 DNA reads as TGTGCCAGCAGCCCAACCGGCCCGTCGTATGGCTACACCTTC. Translation: CASSPTGPSYGYTF.

The rearrangement links TRBV4-1 to TRBJ1-6, with D perhaps matching TRBD1 (6 bases). This CDR3 contains 19 residues. Germline CDR1 reads MGHRA; CDR2 reads YSYEKL. Between the trimmed V and J ends, which lost 6 bases and 8 bases, there was a span of 29 bases. Here the CDR3 reads CASSLRGRGPLPTDSPLHF. The CDR3 coding sequence is TGCGCCAGCAGTCTACGGGGCAGGGGTCCTTTGCCGACCGATTCACCCCTCCACTTT.

This clonotype was counted only a few times. The gene calls are TRBV9 and TRBJ2-3; D unresolved. The length of the CDR3 is 13 residues. Germline CDR1 SGDLS, CDR2 YYNGEE. Deletions cut 2 bases from V and 5 bases from J, with 9 bases between. CDR3 region: CASSVAFLDTQYF. The CDR3 DNA reads TGTGCCAGCAGCGTTGCTTTTCTAGATACGCAGTATTTT.

This clonotype appeared a few times. The chain carries TRBV15 and TRBJ2-7; D uncertain. The CDR3 loop spans 13 amino acids. V was pared by 0 bases and J by 2 bases, with 5 bases between. Germline V gives CDR1 LNHNV, CDR2 YYDKDF (reference sequence). The CDR3 DNA follows: TGTGCCACCAGCAGAGATCAGACCTACGAGCAGTACGTC. Translated, it gives CATSRDQTYEQYV.

CDR3 in amino acids: CSARDSGGAGETQYF. The DNA for the CDR3 is TGCAGTGCTAGGGATAGCGGGGGGGCCGGAGAGACCCAGTACTTC. The chain links TRBV20-1 to TRBJ2-5, with 11 bases lining up with TRBD2. The CDR3 consists of 15 residues. Trimming removed 3 bases from V and 4 bases from J; junction bases left unmatched: 7. CDR1 and CDR2 (germline): DFQATT, SNEGSKA (reference sequence).

Ten or more counts support this clonotype. This chain connects TRBV7-9 to TRBJ2-3; possibly TRBD2 for D (6 bases). The CDR3 runs to 15 residues. Germline lookup yields CDR1 SEHNR and CDR2 FQNEAQ (reference sequence). Trimming removed 4 bases from V and 2 bases from J, with 13 bases in between. The CDR3 DNA follows: TGTGCCAGCAGCTCGCGGGACGCCTACACAGATACGCAGTATTTT. Amino acids: CASSSRDAYTDTQYF.

This chain uses TRBV11-2 with TRBJ2-7; a possible D gene is TRBD1 (6 bases). Germline V gene sequence: CDR1 SGHAT, CDR2 FQNNGV. The CDR3 consists of 13 residues. Trimming removed 3 bases from V and 12 bases from J, with 18 bases in between. The CDR3 reads CASSLTGTPMAYF. For the CDR3, the DNA is TGTGCCAGCAGCTTGACCGGGACACCTATGGCGTACTTC.

The CDR3 spells CASSLQGAGYGYTF. DNA for the CDR3: TGTGCCAGCAGTTTACAGGGGGCCGGCTATGGCTACACCTTC. The chain is built from TRBV28 and TRBJ1-2; 8 bases map to TRBD1. The V gene's germline CDR1 is MDHEN and CDR2 SYDVKM. V trimming: 2 bases; J trimming: 4 bases; junction bases outside the gene matches: 3. The CDR3 covers 14 residues.

This clonotype was seen a few times. The chain couples TRBV29-1 to TRBJ1-1; D not certain. Germline-derived CDR1 and CDR2 are SQVTM and ANQGSEA. V was trimmed by 2 bases and J by 1 base, leaving 11 bases between them. This CDR3 has 14 residues. CDR3 DNA: TGCAGCGTTGAACAAACGGGGAGGAACACTGAAGCTTTCTTT. Protein sequence: CSVEQTGRNTEAFF.

In nucleotides, the CDR3 is TGTGCCAGCAGCTCTCGGGACTACGCGGGAGAGACCCAGTACTTC. This gives the protein CASSSRDYAGETQYF. The chain links TRBV7-9 to TRBJ2-5; 7 nucleotides match TRBD2. This CDR3 region has 15 residues. V shed 4 bases and J 4 bases; nucleotides not matched to a gene: 9. Germline CDR1 SEHNR, CDR2 FQNEAQ (reference sequence).